Listed here is a single T cell receptor beta chain. As yet, its antigen is unknown. This sample was included in a study of neoadjuvant nivolumab and ipilimumab in lung cancer. The study, taken as a whole, reports: From pretherapy to surgery, tumor richness and clonality rose with dual therapy. A small number of samples were TCR sequenced. Compared with tumor-adjacent uninvolved lung, resected tumors showed greater richness and clonality. Higher pretherapy blood TCR richness went with higher resected-tumor richness.

Method: immunoSEQ multiplex PCR; TCRdb's copy keeps in-frame clones and lacks some. The table shows 24,000 or so clones, with approximately 80% occurring only once. The clonotype was recovered from an adult with non-small cell lung cancer. Sequencing used peripheral blood, obtained before neoadjuvant nivolumab, alone or with ipilimumab.

Here the CDR3 DNA reads TGTGCCAGCAGCCCAGGTGGGACAGGCTACGAGCAGTACTTC. The encoded protein is CASSPGGTGYEQYF. The V and J genes are TRBV6-1 and TRBJ2-7; 8 positions match TRBD1. The length of the CDR3 is 14 residues. The germline gives CDR1 MNHNS, CDR2 SASEGT. J was trimmed by 3 bases and V by 6 bases; bases with no gene match: 7.